The T cell receptor (beta chain) described here comes from a study of blood T cell repertoires in COVID-19 (dated by TCRdb to the early 2020s). Background for the entire study: Samples covering the acute and convalescent phases of COVID-19 were provided by collaborators in the United States, Italy and Spain. The prospective study material was composed of cDNA or gDNA derived from T cells, B-cell-depleted T cells, or PBMCs. The dataset comprised deeply sampled blood TCRbeta repertoires from subjects exposed to, actively infected with, or recovered from COVID-19. The repertoires were released in a freely available public database meant as a resource for research on the immune response to SARS-CoV-2. The samples were drawn from the first 160 participants of the ongoing ImmuneRACE study and from some 1,300 subjects provided by 6 global collaborators. The sample metadata nearly always contained a de-identified subject ID, COVID-19 status, age in years and sex. Where available, HLA class I and class II types were obtained from metadata supplied by the sample provider rather than from assay-based typing.

What the study reported, not specific to this receptor: The amount of clinical and demographic metadata varied by source and participant and was provided uncurated.

Trimming takes 5 bases from V and 7 bases from J, and the germline ends sit 12 bases apart. From the germline V gene, CDR1 is MNHEY and CDR2 is SVGEGT. From cysteine to phenylalanine, the CDR3 is 13 amino acids long. The kept DNA is CDR3 alone, 39 bases in frame from the first base. TCRbeta CDR3 regions were amplified from genomic DNA using the immunoSEQ Assay, a bias-controlled multiplex PCR. Per the authors' processing: The number of nucleated cells in each sample was estimated from the amplification of reference gene primers within the assay. Sequence reads were collapsed and filtered to measure the absolute abundance of every unique TCRbeta CDR3 rearrangement. For each sample, productive Simpson clonality was calculated as the square root of Simpson's diversity index across productive rearrangements. TCRdb carries this immuneACCESS record with in-frame sequences only. Its versions omit some clonotypes, under half of them owing to an unresolved V gene in the studies checked, with the rest unexplained. V and J calls and clone size come straight from that table; D and trimming were deduced from the DNA. In this sample the table shows roughly 18,000 clones, roughly 82% of which occur a single time. In total, the top ten clones hold around a sixth of the sample.

As regards this clone: The clone's antigen remains unknown. Base qualities are missing; no much larger clone stands one base away.

One collaborating source in Seattle enrolled patients while the patients were actively infected and followed the patients over time throughout the course of disease. Whole blood was collected in K2EDTA tubes by collaborating institutions according to the institutions' own protocols. For TCRbeta analysis, collaborators shipped samples in one of three forms: frozen whole blood, isolated PBMCs, or DNA extracted from either of those sample types. The receptor comes from a man in his sixties or seventies with COVID-19, enrolled during active disease. The rearranged segments are TRBV6-2 or TRBV6-3 and TRBJ2-1; a tentative D call is TRBD2 (5 bases match). The sample comprised peripheral blood. The CDR3 region: CASSRGRGNEQFF. The DNA sequence is given as TGTGCCAGCAGTAGAGGGAGAGGGAATGAGCAGTTCTTC.